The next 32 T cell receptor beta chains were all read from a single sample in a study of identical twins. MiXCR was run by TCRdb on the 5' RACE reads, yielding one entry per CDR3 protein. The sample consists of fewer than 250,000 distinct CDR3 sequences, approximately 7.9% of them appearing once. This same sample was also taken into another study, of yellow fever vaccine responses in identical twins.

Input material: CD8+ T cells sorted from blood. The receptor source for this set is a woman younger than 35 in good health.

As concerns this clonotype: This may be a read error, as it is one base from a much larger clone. The CDR3, as DNA: TGTGCCAGCAGCTTAACCCGGGGCAGTCCCTACAATGAGCAGTTCTTC. It encodes CASSLTRGSPYNEQFF. This chain connects TRBV7-8 to TRBJ2-1; either TRBD1 or TRBD2 may supply D (5 bases each). The germline CDR1 and CDR2 sequences are SGHVS and FQNEAQ. V lost 2 bases, J lost 2 bases, and 13 bases lay in between. The CDR3 totals 16 residues.

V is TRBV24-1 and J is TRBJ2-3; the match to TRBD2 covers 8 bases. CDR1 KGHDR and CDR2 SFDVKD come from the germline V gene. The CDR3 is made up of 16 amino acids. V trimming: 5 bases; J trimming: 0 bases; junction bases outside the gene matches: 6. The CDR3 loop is CATSVGRAGSTDTQYF. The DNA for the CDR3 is TGTGCCACCAGTGTCGGGAGGGCCGGGAGCACAGATACGCAGTATTTT.

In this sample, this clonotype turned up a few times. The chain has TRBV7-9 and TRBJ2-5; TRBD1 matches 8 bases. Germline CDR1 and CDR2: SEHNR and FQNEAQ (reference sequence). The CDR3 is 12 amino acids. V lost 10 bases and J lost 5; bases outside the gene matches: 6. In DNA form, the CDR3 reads TGTGCCACCCAAGGGGACAGGGAGACCCAGTACTTC. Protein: CATQGDRETQYF.

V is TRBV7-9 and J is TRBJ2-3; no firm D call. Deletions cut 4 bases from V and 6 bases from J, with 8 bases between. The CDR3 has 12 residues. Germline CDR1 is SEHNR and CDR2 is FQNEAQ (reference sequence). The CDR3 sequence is CASSYAGDTQYF. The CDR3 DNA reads TGTGCCAGCAGCTACGCAGGCGATACGCAGTATTTT.

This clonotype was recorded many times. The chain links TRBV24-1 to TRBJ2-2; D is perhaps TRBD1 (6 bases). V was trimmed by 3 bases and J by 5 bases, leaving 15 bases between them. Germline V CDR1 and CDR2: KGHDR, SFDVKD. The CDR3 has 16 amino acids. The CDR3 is CATSDIRDTSTGELFF. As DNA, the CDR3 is TGTGCCACCAGTGATATCAGGGACACCTCGACCGGGGAGCTGTTTTTT.

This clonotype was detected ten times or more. CDR3 sequence (DNA): TGCAGTGCTCAACCCGGGACTACCAGAGAGACCCAGTACTTC. It translates to CSAQPGTTRETQYF. The genes are TRBV20-1 and TRBJ2-5, with TRBD2 matching over 7 bases. CDR1 DFQATT and CDR2 SNEGSKA come from the germline V gene (reference sequence). The junction had 10 bases not matched to a gene; V was cut back by 5 bases and J by 4 bases. This CDR3 is 14 amino acids long.

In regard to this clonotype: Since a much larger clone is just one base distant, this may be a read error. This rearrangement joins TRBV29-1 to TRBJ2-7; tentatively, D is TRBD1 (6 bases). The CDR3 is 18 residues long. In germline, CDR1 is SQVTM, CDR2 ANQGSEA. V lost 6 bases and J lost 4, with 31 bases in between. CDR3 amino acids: CSVTGKVASPAWTYEQYF. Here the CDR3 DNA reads TGCAGCGTCACAGGGAAGGTGGCTTCCCCCGCTTGGACTTACGAGCAGTACTTC.

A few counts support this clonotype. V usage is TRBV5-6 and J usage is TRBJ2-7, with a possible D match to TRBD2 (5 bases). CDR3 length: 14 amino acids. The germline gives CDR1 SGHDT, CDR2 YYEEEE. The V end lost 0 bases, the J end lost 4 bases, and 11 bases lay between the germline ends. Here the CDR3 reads CASSLAASGYEQYF. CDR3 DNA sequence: TGTGCCAGCAGCTTGGCCGCGTCGGGATACGAGCAGTACTTC.

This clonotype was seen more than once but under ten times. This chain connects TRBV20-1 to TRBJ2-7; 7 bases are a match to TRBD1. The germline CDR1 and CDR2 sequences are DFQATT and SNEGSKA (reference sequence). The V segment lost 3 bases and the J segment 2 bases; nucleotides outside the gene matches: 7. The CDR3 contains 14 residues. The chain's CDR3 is CSASISDRPYEQYF. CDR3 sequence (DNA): TGCAGTGCTAGTATCTCGGACAGGCCCTACGAGCAGTACTTC.

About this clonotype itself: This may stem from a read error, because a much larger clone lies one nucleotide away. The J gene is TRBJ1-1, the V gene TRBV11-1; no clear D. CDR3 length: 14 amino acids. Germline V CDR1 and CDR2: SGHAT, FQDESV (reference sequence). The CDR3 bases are TGTGCCAGCAGCTTAGTTGTGAACGGAGCTGAAGTTTTCTTT. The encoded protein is CASSLVVNGAEVFF.

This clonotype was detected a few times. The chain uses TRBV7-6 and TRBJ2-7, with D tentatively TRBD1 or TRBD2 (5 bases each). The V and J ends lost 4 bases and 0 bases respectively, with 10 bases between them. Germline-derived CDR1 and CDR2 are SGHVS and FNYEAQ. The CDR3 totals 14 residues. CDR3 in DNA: TGTGCCAGCAGCTCGGGACCAAGCTCCTACGAGCAGTACTTC. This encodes CASSSGPSSYEQYF.

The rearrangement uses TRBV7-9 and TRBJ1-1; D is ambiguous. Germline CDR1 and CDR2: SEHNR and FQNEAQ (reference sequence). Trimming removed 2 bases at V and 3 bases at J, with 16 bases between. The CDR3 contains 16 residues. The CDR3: CASSLSWARLDTEAFF. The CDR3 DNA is TGTGCCAGCAGCTTATCCTGGGCACGCCTGGACACTGAAGCTTTCTTT.

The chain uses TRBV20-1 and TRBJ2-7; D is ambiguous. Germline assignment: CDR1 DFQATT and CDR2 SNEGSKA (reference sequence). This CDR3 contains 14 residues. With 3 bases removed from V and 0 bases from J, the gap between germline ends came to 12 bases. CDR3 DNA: TGCAGTGCTAGGAACGAGGATGCCTCCTACGAGCAGTACTTC. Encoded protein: CSARNEDASYEQYF.

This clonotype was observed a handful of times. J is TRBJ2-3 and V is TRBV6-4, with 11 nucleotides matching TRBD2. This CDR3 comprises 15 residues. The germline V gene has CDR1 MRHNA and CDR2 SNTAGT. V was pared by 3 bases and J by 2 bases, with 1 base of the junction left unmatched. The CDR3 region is CASSETSGDTDTQYF. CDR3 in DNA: TGTGCCAGCAGTGAGACTAGCGGGGACACAGATACGCAGTATTTT.

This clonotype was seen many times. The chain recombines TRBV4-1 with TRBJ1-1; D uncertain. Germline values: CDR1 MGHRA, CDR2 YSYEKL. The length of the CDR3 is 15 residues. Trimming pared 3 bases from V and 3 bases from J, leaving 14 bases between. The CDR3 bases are TGCGCCAGCAGCCAGGGCGTAAGTCCCGACACTGAAGCTTTCTTT. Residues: CASSQGVSPDTEAFF.

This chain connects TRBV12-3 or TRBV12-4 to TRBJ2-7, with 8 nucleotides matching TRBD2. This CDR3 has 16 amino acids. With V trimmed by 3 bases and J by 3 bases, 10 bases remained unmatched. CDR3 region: CASSFSISGTLYEQYF. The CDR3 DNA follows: TGTGCCAGCAGTTTCTCAATTAGCGGGACCCTCTACGAGCAGTACTTC.

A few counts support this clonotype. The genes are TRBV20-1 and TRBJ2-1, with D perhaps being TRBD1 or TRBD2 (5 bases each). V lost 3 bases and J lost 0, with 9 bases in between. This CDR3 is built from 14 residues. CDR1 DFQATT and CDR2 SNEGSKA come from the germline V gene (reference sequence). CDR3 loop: CSARRGGSYNEQFF. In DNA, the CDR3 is TGCAGTGCTAGGCGTGGGGGCTCCTACAATGAGCAGTTCTTC.

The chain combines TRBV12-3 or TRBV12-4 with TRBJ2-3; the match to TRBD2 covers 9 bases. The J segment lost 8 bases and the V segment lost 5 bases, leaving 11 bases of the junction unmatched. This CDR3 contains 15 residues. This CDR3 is CASSPLGGGGTTQYF. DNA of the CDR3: TGTGCCAGCAGTCCCCTCGGCGGGGGGGGAACTACGCAGTATTTT.

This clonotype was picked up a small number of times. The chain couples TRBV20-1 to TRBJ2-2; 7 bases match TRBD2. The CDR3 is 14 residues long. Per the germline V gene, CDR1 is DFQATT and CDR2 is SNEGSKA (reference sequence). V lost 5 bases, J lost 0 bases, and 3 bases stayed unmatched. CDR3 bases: TGCAGTGCTGGGACTACCCCGAACACCGGGGAGCTGTTTTTT. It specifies CSAGTTPNTGELFF.

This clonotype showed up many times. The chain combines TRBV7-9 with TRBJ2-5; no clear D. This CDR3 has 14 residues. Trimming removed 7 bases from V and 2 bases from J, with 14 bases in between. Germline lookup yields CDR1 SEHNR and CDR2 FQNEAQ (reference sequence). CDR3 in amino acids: CASNKRTEQETQYF. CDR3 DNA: TGTGCCAGCAACAAACGGACGGAACAAGAGACCCAGTACTTC. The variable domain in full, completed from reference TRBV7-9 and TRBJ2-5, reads DTGVSQNPRHKITKRGQNVTFRCDPISEHNRLYWYRQTLGQGPEFLTYFQNEAQLEKSRLLSDRFSAERPKGSFSTLEIQRTEQGDSAMYLCASNKRTEQETQYFGPGTRLLVL.

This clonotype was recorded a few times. Here the CDR3 reads CASSQAHYEQYF. In DNA, the CDR3 is TGTGCCAGCAGCCAAGCACACTACGAGCAGTACTTC. J is TRBJ2-7 and V is TRBV14, with D unclear. V shed 1 base and J shed 3 bases, with 4 bases lying between them. This CDR3 has 12 amino acids. Per germline, CDR1 SGHDN and CDR2 FVKESK.

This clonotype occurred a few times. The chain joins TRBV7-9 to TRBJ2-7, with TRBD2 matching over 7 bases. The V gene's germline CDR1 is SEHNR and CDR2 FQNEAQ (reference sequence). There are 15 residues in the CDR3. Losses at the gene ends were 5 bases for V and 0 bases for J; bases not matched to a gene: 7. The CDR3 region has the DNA TGTGCCAGCAGCCGCCGAGCGGGGAGCTCCTACGAGCAGTACTTC. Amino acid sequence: CASSRRAGSSYEQYF.

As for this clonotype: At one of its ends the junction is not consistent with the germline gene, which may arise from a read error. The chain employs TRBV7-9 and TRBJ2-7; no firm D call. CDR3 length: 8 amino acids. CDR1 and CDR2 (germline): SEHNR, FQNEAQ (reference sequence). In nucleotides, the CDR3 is TGTGCCAGCAGCCCCGAGTTCTTC. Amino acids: CASSPEFF.

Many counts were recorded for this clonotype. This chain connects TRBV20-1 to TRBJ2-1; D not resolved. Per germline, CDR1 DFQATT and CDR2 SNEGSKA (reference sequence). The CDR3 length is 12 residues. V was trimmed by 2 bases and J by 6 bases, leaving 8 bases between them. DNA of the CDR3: TGCAGTGCTAGAAAGGGCGGCAATGAGCAGTTCTTC. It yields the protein CSARKGGNEQFF.

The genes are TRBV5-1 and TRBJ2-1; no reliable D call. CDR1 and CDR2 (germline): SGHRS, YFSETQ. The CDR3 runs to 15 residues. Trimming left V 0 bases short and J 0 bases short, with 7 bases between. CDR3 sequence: CASSLEGLSYNEQFF. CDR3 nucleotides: TGCGCCAGCAGCTTGGAAGGTCTCTCCTACAATGAGCAGTTCTTC.

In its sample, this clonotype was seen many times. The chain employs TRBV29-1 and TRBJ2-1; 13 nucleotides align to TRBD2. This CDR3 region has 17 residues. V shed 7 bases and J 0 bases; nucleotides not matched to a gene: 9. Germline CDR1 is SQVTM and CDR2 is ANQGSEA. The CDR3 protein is CSAAGTSGTFSYNEQFF. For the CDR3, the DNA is TGCAGCGCCGCCGGGACTAGCGGGACTTTCTCCTACAATGAGCAGTTCTTC.

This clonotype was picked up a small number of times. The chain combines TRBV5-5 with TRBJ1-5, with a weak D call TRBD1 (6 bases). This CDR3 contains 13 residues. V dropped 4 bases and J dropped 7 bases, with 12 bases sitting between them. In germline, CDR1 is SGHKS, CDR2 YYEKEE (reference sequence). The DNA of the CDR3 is TGTGCCAGCAGCCGTTCGGGGGCGCAGCCCCAGCATTTT. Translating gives CASSRSGAQPQHF.

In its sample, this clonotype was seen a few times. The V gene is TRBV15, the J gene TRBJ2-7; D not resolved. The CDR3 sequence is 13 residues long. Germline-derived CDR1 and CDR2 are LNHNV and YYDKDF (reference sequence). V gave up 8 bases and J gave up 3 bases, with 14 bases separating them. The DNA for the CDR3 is TGTGCCACCCGCCGCCGAGGTGGCTACGAGCAGTACTTC. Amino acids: CATRRRGGYEQYF. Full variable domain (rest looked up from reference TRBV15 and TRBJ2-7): DAMVIQNPRYQVTQFGKPVTLSCSQTLNHNVMYWYQQKSSQAPKLLFHYYDKDFNNEADTPDNFQSRRPNTSFCFLDIRSPGLGDTAMYLCATRRRGGYEQYFGPGTRLTVT.

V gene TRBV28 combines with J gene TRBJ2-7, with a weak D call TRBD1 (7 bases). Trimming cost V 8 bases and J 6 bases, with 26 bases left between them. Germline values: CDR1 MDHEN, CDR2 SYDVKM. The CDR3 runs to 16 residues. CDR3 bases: TGTGCCAGCCATCAGGGGGAGGCGTTTTATTTTTCCGAGCAGTACTTC. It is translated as CASHQGEAFYFSEQYF.

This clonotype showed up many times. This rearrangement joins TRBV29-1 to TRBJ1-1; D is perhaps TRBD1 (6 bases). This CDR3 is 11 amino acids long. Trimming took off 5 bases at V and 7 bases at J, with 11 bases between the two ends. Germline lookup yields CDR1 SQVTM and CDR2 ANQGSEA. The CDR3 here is CSVKGGNEAFF. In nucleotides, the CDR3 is TGCAGCGTTAAAGGGGGGAATGAAGCTTTCTTT.

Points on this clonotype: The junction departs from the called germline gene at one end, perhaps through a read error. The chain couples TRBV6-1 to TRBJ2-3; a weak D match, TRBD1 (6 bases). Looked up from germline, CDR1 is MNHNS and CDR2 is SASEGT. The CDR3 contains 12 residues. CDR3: CASSEATGTQYF. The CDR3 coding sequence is TGTGCCAGCAGTGAGGCGACAGGTACGCAGTATTTT.

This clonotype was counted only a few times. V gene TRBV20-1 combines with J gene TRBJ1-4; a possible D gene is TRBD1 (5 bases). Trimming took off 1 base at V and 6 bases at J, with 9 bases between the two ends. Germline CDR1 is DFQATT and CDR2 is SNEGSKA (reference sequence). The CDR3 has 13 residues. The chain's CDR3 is CSARGGWDEKLFF. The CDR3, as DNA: TGCAGTGCTAGAGGGGGGTGGGATGAAAAACTGTTTTTT.